This T cell receptor (beta chain) was captured by sequencing in a study of blood T cell repertoires in COVID-19. CDR1 and CDR2 (germline): LNHDA, SQIVND (reference sequence). With 8 bases clipped from V and 5 bases from J, the junction kept 8 bases outside the gene matches. The CDR3 contains 14 residues. Sequencing was performed with immunoSEQ multiplex PCR; in TCRdb, only in-frame clones are kept and a portion is missing. The sample consists of about 200,000 clones, around nine tenths of them appearing once. This TCR was recovered from a man between 18 and 35 years old with active or convalescent COVID-19. The genes are TRBV19 and TRBJ2-2, with 7 bases matching TRBD2. Material: peripheral blood. CDR3 nucleotides: TGTGCCAGTTCCGGGGGGAAAGGGACCGGGGAGCTGTTTTTT. Its translation is CASSGGKGTGELFF.